Listed below are T cell receptor beta chains from one sample, sequenced in a study of human T cells and chemical hapten exposure. Each CDR3 protein is one row after TCRdb ran MiXCR on the RACE reads. This table holds fewer than 500,000 distinct CDR3 sequences, nearly 5% found once. The material was whole blood, obtained in connection with sensitization to the hapten diphenylcyclopropenone (DPC). These receptors came from a woman aged 45-65 years with alopecia areata. Some clones in this sample may be carry-over from other donors' samples. CDR3s include the opening cysteine and the closing phenylalanine or tryptophan. A D gene is named only where the DNA matches it firmly. For some rows the clone size is stated as once, few or many, or as a class when expanded; others skip it.

j_call cdr3_length clone_size d_call v_call cdr3_nt cdr3_aa
TRBJ1-4 15 many - TRBV6-1 TGTGCCAGCTCTTTATCGAGGGGGGTCGGAGAAAAACTGTTTTTT CASSLSRGVGEKLFF
TRBJ1-1 13 many - TRBV6-5 TGTGCCAGCAGTTACCAGGGGTTAACTGAAGCTTTCTTT CASSYQGLTEAFF
TRBJ2-7 20 many - TRBV18 TGTGCCAGCTTTGACGGACAGGCGATTATCAACGGGAGGATCTCCTACGAGCAGTACTTC CASFDGQAIINGRISYEQYF
TRBJ1-2 16 many - TRBV6-6 TGTGCCAGCAGGGCTCATCAGGGAAAGGGAGAGTATGGCTACACCTTC CASRAHQGKGEYGYTF
TRBJ2-7 14 - TRBD2 TRBV12-3/TRBV12-4 TGTGCCAGTCAAGTTAATGGCGGGAGGTCCTCGCAGTACTTC CASQVNGGRSSQYF
TRBJ2-2 13 many - TRBV25-1 TGTGCCAGCGGGGTAGGGGAAGTCGGGGAGCTGTTTTTT CASGVGEVGELFF
TRBJ2-5 12 few - TRBV29-1 TGCAGCGTTGTCGGGGACCAAGAGACCCAGTACTTC CSVVGDQETQYF
TRBJ1-1 13 - - TRBV7-9 TGTGCCAGCAGTTTCTACAGCGCCCACGAAGCTTTCTTT CASSFYSAHEAFF
TRBJ1-5 14 many - TRBV7-2 TGTGCCAGCAGCTCTGGACTCGATTGGCAGCCCCAGCATTTT CASSSGLDWQPQHF
TRBJ2-3 14 - TRBD1 TRBV10-2 TGCGCCAGCAAAGACAGGGGAGAGGCAGATACGCAGTATTTT CASKDRGEADTQYF
TRBJ1-5 16 many TRBD1 TRBV5-8 TGTGCCAGCAGCTTCGTGACAGGGGCGGGCAATCAGCCCCAGCATTTT CASSFVTGAGNQPQHF
TRBJ2-1 16 many TRBD2 TRBV4-3 TGCGCCAGCAGCCAAGATCTAGCGGGATCCTACAATGAGCAGTTCTTC CASSQDLAGSYNEQFF
TRBJ2-1 18 many TRBD2 TRBV25-1 TGTGCCAGCACCGATGGACTAGCGGGGCTGAGCTCCTACAATGAGCAGTTCTTC CASTDGLAGLSSYNEQFF
TRBJ2-1 15 many - TRBV2 TGTGCCAGCAATCCGACAGGCGACTCCTACAATGAGCAGTTCTTC CASNPTGDSYNEQFF
TRBJ1-4 15 many TRBD1 TRBV7-9 TGTGCCAGCAGCTTAGGGGGACAGGGTTATGAAAAACTGTTTTTT CASSLGGQGYEKLFF
TRBJ2-4 12 many - TRBV29-1 TGCAGCGTTGAGGGTGGACCGAACATTCAGTACTTC CSVEGGPNIQYF
TRBJ1-1 14 many - TRBV5-1 TGTGCCAGCAGCTTAGGAGGGGCGAACACTGAAGCTTTCTTT CASSLGGANTEAFF
TRBJ2-7 15 - TRBD1 TRBV28 TGTGCCAGCAGTTCTCAGGGGACAGGGGCCTACGAGCAGTACTTC CASSSQGTGAYEQYF
TRBJ1-2 9 many - TRBV29-1 TGCAGCGTTGTCCCTGGCTACACCTTC CSVVPGYTF
TRBJ1-1 15 many - TRBV3-1 TGTGCCAGCAGCCCTTCGGACAGCCTGAACACTGAAGCTTTCTTT CASSPSDSLNTEAFF
TRBJ1-1 14 many - TRBV4-2 TGTGCCAGCAGCCAAGGCGGGGAGAGCACTGAAGCTTTCTTT CASSQGGESTEAFF
TRBJ1-1 14 many - TRBV7-2 TGTGCCAGCAGCTTAGCGACGGGGCCGACTGAAGCTTTCTTT CASSLATGPTEAFF
TRBJ1-1 15 many TRBD1 TRBV12-3/TRBV12-4 TGTGCCAGCAGGCGGACAGGGGGCGGTGGCACTGAAGCTTTCTTT CASRRTGGGGTEAFF
TRBJ2-3 16 many - TRBV7-6 TGTGCCAGCAGCTTAGGGGAGAGCAGGGACGCCGATACGCAGTATTTT CASSLGESRDADTQYF
TRBJ2-7 14 many - TRBV7-2 TGTGCCAGCAGCGGGGGCCCGGCCTCCTACGAGCAGTACTTC CASSGGPASYEQYF
TRBJ1-2 13 many TRBD1 TRBV29-1 TGCAGCGTTGAAAAACAGGGGGCAGGTGGCTACACCTTC CSVEKQGAGGYTF
TRBJ2-3 12 many - TRBV12-3/TRBV12-4 TGTGCCAGCAGTTGGGTAGCAGATACGCAGTATTTT CASSWVADTQYF
TRBJ2-7 13 few - TRBV2 TGTGCCAGCAGTGAAGGGGACTTCTACGAGCAGTACTTC CASSEGDFYEQYF
TRBJ1-1 14 - - TRBV7-2 TGTGCCAGCAGCCGCATGGGGCCAGGAGCTGAAGCTTTCTTT CASSRMGPGAEAFF
TRBJ1-1 18 many TRBD1 TRBV7-9 TGTGCCAGCAGCTCTTCCGACAGGGAGGGTCCCTGGGACACTGAAGCTTTCTTT CASSSSDREGPWDTEAFF
TRBJ1-1 13 many - TRBV6-6 TGTGCCAGCAGCTCGATGAAAGGGACTGAAGCTTTCTTT CASSSMKGTEAFF
TRBJ2-5 15 many TRBD2 TRBV5-1 TGCGCCAGCAGCTTGACGGGAGGGCCTCGGGAGACCCAGTACTTC CASSLTGGPRETQYF
TRBJ2-3 15 many - TRBV6-5 TGTGCCAGCAGCCACACCGGGGTTCGGGTAGATACGCAGTATTTT CASSHTGVRVDTQYF
TRBJ2-5 13 many TRBD2 TRBV12-3/TRBV12-4 TGTGCCAGTAGTCTAGCGGCTGAAGAGACCCAGTACTTC CASSLAAEETQYF
TRBJ1-5 15 many TRBD1 TRBV3-1 TGTGCCAGCAGCCCAGGGACAGTGAGAAATCAGCCCCAGCATTTT CASSPGTVRNQPQHF
TRBJ2-6 17 many TRBD1 TRBV3-1 TGTGCCAGCAGCCAAGTGACAGGGACGATCGGGGCCAACGTCCTGACTTTC CASSQVTGTIGANVLTF
TRBJ2-3 16 many - TRBV11-2 TGTGCCAGCAGCTTAGATCCAGGAGCGAAGTTGGCTACGCAGTATTTT CASSLDPGAKLATQYF
TRBJ2-5 15 - TRBD1 TRBV7-9 TGTGCCAGCAGCTTTCTGGGACAGAACCAAGAGACCCAGTACTTC CASSFLGQNQETQYF
TRBJ2-3 13 many - TRBV3-1 TGTGCCAGCAGCCAACTCGGCACAGATACGCAGTATTTT CASSQLGTDTQYF
TRBJ1-1 12 - - TRBV29-1 TGCAGCGTTGGAGGGGCGGCCACTGAAGCTTTCTTT CSVGGAATEAFF
TRBJ2-4 16 many TRBD1 TRBV11-2 TGTGCCAGCAGCCCAACGGACAGGCTCGCCAAAAACATTCAGTACTTC CASSPTDRLAKNIQYF
TRBJ2-7 13 many - TRBV7-6 TGTGCCAGCAGCGGGGGCCAGAACTACGAGCAGTACTTC CASSGGQNYEQYF
TRBJ2-1 15 - - TRBV20-1 TGCAGTGCTAGAGATTGGACTGAAAGGGGCAATGAGCAGTTCTTC CSARDWTERGNEQFF
TRBJ2-2 17 many TRBD1 TRBV10-3 TGTGCCATCAGTGAGTCGGGACAGGGGGCAACTACCGGGGAGCTGTTTTTT CAISESGQGATTGELFF
TRBJ2-3 14 many - TRBV7-9 TGTGCCAGCAGCCCAGGGACCCACACAGATACGCAGTATTTT CASSPGTHTDTQYF